This paragraph reports one T cell receptor (beta chain). This entry belongs to a study of blood T cell repertoires in COVID-19. Turning to the study itself: Sources were T cells, B-cell-depleted T cells, or PBMCs; the material itself was cDNA or gDNA.

The CDR3 is made up of 13 amino acids. Trimming removed 2 bases from V and 2 bases from J, with 6 bases in between. Germline CDR1 SEHNR, CDR2 FQNEAQ (reference sequence). Authors' analysis steps: Reference gene primer amplification in the assay estimated nucleated cell counts. Clones were read by immunoSEQ multiplex PCR, and TCRdb kept only the in-frame ones, dropping some. That table gives V, J and clone size, and the DNA gave D and trimming. The sample has about 120,000 clones, roughly 88% seen once. Specimen: peripheral blood. This TCR came from a woman of 80 years or more with acute or convalescent COVID-19. V usage is TRBV7-9 and J usage is TRBJ1-2, with D hard to call. The CDR3 DNA sequence: TGTGCCAGCAGCTTAAACAGAAACTATGGCTACACCTTC. As protein: CASSLNRNYGYTF.